Listed below are T cell receptor beta chains from one sample, sequenced in a study of control samples from healthy donors and cancer patients. The repertoire was sequenced with immunoSEQ multiplex PCR; TCRdb's copy has only in-frame clones and lacks some. The sample carries approximately 70,000 clones, more than 70% recorded once. The material sequenced was PBMCs. The receptors were sampled from a woman aged 45-65 years with head and neck cancer. The CDR3 runs from the conserved cysteine through the conserved F or W. Fields, in order: V gene, D gene, J gene, clone size, CDR3 protein, CDR3 DNA. The D gene is left open where the match is weak. Size is omitted from some rows. Given values are once, few, many or a class for expanded clones.

TRBV30,TRBD1,TRBJ1-1,.,CAWPRNRGNTEAFF,TGTGCCTGGCCCAGGAACAGGGGAAACACTGAAGCTTTCTTT
TRBV6-2/TRBV6-3,TRBD1,TRBJ2-1,once,CASSYARGLIGFF,TGTGCCAGCAGTTACGCCAGGGGGCTTATAGGGTTCTTC
TRBV10-1,TRBD1,TRBJ1-1,.,CASSRSSGQGSTEAFF,TGCGCCAGCAGTCGTTCTTCTGGACAGGGAAGCACTGAAGCTTTCTTT
TRBV2,.,TRBJ2-7,.,CASSNSRGPSGDEQYF,TGTGCCAGCAGTAACTCCAGGGGCCCCTCGGGAGACGAGCAGTACTTC
TRBV2,.,TRBJ2-3,.,CASSLEGSGTTQYF,TGTGCCAGCAGTCTTGAGGGATCGGGGACTACGCAGTATTTT
TRBV28,TRBD1,TRBJ1-6,.,CASSSNRGRTPYNSPLHF,TGTGCCAGCAGTTCCAACAGGGGGCGCACCCCCTATAATTCACCCCTCCACTTT
TRBV3-1/TRBV3-2,TRBD2,TRBJ2-3,.,CASSQEGIAGSPIDTQYF,TGTGCCAGCAGCCAAGAGGGCATAGCGGGCTCACCTATAGATACGCAGTATTTT
TRBV5-4,.,TRBJ1-3,few,CASSLGGASGNTIYF,TGTGCCAGCAGCTTGGGGGGGGCCTCTGGAAACACCATATATTTT
TRBV6-5,TRBD1,TRBJ1-4,.,CASSYSTGFNEKLFF,TGTGCCAGCAGTTACTCGACAGGGTTCAATGAAAAACTGTTTTTT
TRBV3-1/TRBV3-2,.,TRBJ2-7,.,CASSQTGWGQVYEQYF,TGTGCCAGCAGCCAAACTGGGTGGGGGCAGGTCTACGAGCAGTACTTC
TRBV11-2,.,TRBJ2-7,.,CASSLAPGVLNEQYF,TGTGCCAGCAGCTTAGCGCCAGGGGTGTTAAACGAGCAGTACTTC
TRBV6-5,.,TRBJ1-3,.,CASSRAGIGGNTIYF,TGTGCCAGCAGTCGGGCCGGGATCGGGGGAAACACCATATATTTT
TRBV11-1,TRBD2,TRBJ2-1,.,CASSLSAGGNNEQFF,TGTGCCAGCAGCTTATCCGCGGGGGGGAACAATGAGCAGTTCTTC
TRBV3-1/TRBV3-2,TRBD2,TRBJ2-5,.,CASSHPAAGLVQETQYF,TGTGCCAGCAGCCACCCCGCTGCGGGACTAGTTCAGGAGACCCAGTACTTC
TRBV10-1,.,TRBJ2-5,.,CASLPSGDKQETQYF,TGCGCCAGCCTTCCCTCGGGTGACAAGCAAGAGACCCAGTACTTC
TRBV5-1,.,TRBJ2-5,.,CASSLGAPKGETQYF,TGCGCCAGCAGCTTGGGGGCCCCGAAGGGAGAGACCCAGTACTTC
TRBV30,.,TRBJ1-6,.,CAWSADTGSPLHF,TGTGCCTGGAGCGCAGACACCGGGTCACCCCTCCACTTT
TRBV27,.,TRBJ1-1,once,CASSFRGGGTEAFF,TGTGCCAGCAGTTTTAGGGGAGGGGGCACTGAAGCTTTCTTT
TRBV6-1,.,TRBJ2-7,few,CASSEVGTHYEQYF,TGTGCCAGCAGTGAAGTTGGGACACACTACGAGCAGTACTTC
TRBV27,TRBD1,TRBJ2-4,.,CASSPGTGGTKNIQYF,TGTGCCAGCAGTCCCGGGACAGGGGGGACCAAAAACATTCAGTACTTC
TRBV20-1,TRBD2,TRBJ2-1,.,CSASRRSGTSYNEQFF,TGCAGTGCTAGTAGGCGATCCGGGACTAGCTACAATGAGCAGTTCTTC
TRBV7-2,.,TRBJ2-1,few,CASSLDGGKEQFF,TGTGCCAGCAGCTTAGATGGGGGGAAAGAGCAGTTCTTC
TRBV7-2,.,TRBJ1-2,.,CASSLEGQGFYPPYGYTF,TGTGCCAGCAGCTTAGAGGGCCAGGGTTTTTACCCCCCCTATGGCTACACCTTC
TRBV19,.,TRBJ2-7,.,CASSPLTVSYEQYF,TGTGCCAGTAGCCCCTTGACAGTCTCCTACGAGCAGTACTTC
TRBV6-5,.,TRBJ1-3,.,CASSYSRGSSGNTIYF,TGTGCCAGCAGTTACTCCCGGGGCAGCTCTGGAAACACCATATATTTT
TRBV5-4,.,TRBJ2-2,.,CASSSPQWTGELFF,TGTGCCAGCAGCTCACCACAGTGGACCGGGGAGCTGTTTTTT
TRBV5-1,.,TRBJ1-4,.,CASSVTGRANEKLFF,TGCGCCAGCAGCGTTACGGGGAGGGCTAATGAAAAACTGTTTTTT
TRBV6-2/TRBV6-3,.,TRBJ2-1,.,CASSSPGSHNEQFF,TGTGCCAGCAGCTCACCAGGGTCCCACAATGAGCAGTTCTTC
TRBV4-2,TRBD1,TRBJ1-1,.,CASSPRQGDTEAFF,TGTGCCAGCAGCCCCCGACAGGGGGACACTGAAGCTTTCTTT
TRBV19,.,TRBJ1-5,.,CASSIPGRGNQPQHF,TGTGCCAGTAGTATACCCGGCAGGGGTAATCAGCCCCAGCATTTT
TRBV28,.,TRBJ2-6,.,CASSLRGAGANVLTF,TGTGCCAGCAGTTTACGGGGCGCTGGGGCCAACGTCCTGACTTTC